The rows below give T cell receptor beta chains drawn from one sample of a study of early T cells in non-severe SARS-CoV-2 infection. One entry per CDR3 protein, called by TCRdb with MiXCR from the 5' RACE reads. The sample records roughly 86,000 distinct CDR3 sequences, roughly 14% being singletons. Sequencing used whole blood. The receptors were gathered from an adult who was a healthcare worker with PCR-confirmed SARS-CoV-2 infection or an uninfected control (not recorded which). CDR3s include the opening cysteine and the closing phenylalanine or tryptophan. D genes are given only for firm matches. Where a row states a size, it is once, few, many or the class of an expanded clone; other rows omit it.

j_call cdr3_length clone_size v_call d_call cdr3_nt cdr3_aa
TRBJ1-2 11 few TRBV11-2 - TGTGCCAGCAGCTCTGGGAATGGCTACACCTTC CASSSGNGYTF
TRBJ1-1 13 many TRBV6-1 - TGTGCCAGCAGTGATGGCCGGAACACTGAAGCTTTCTTT CASSDGRNTEAFF
TRBJ2-2 14 - TRBV12-3/TRBV12-4 - TGTGCCAGCAGTTTGGTAGGGGAGCTCGGGGAGCTGTTTTTT CASSLVGELGELFF
TRBJ2-1 15 few TRBV5-1 TRBD1 TGCGCCAGCGGAGGCGCGGGACAGGCGTCGAATGAGCAGTTCTTC CASGGAGQASNEQFF
TRBJ2-3 17 - TRBV4-1 TRBD1 TGCGCCAGCAGCCAAGACCACAGGGGGTTTAGCACAGATACGCAGTATTTT CASSQDHRGFSTDTQYF
TRBJ2-1 12 - TRBV30 TRBD2 TGTGCCTGGAGTGCGGGGAGGGATGAGCAGTTCTTC CAWSAGRDEQFF
TRBJ2-2 14 few TRBV5-1 - TGCGCCAGTAAACAGGGACTGAACACCGGGGAGCTGTTTTTT CASKQGLNTGELFF
TRBJ2-3 18 - TRBV29-1 - TGCAGCGCCCGTCAGCGTTTTGGTCGGACACCGGGGACAGATACGCAGTATTTT CSARQRFGRTPGTDTQYF
TRBJ2-1 15 few TRBV6-6 - TGTGCCAGCACCGACTGGCGGGGGCTCTACAATGAGCAGTTCTTC CASTDWRGLYNEQFF
TRBJ2-3 19 few TRBV6-2/TRBV6-3 TRBD2 TGTGCCAGCGATATCGCAGGACTAGCGGGGGGATGGGGCACAGATACGCAGTATTTT CASDIAGLAGGWGTDTQYF
TRBJ2-5 15 - TRBV20-1 TRBD2 TGCAGTGGGTCTCCTAGCGGGGGGGCCGGAGAGACCCAGTACTTC CSGSPSGGAGETQYF
TRBJ2-5 15 many TRBV5-1 - TGCGCCAGCAGCTTGGGATTGGGCAAGGATGAGACCCAGTACTTC CASSLGLGKDETQYF
TRBJ1-1 12 few TRBV7-9 - TGTGCCAGCAGCTTAATGAACAGGGAAGCTTTCTTT CASSLMNREAFF
TRBJ1-4 12 - TRBV21-1 - TGTGCCAGCAGCAAGACGAAGGAAAAACTGTTTTTT CASSKTKEKLFF
TRBJ2-1 13 - TRBV10-2 - TGCGCCAGCAGTGATATATCCGGGGATGAGCAGTTCTTC CASSDISGDEQFF
TRBJ1-2 13 few TRBV6-4 - TGTGCCAGCAGCCCCGACACCGGCTATGGCTACACCTTC CASSPDTGYGYTF
TRBJ2-1 15 few TRBV19 TRBD2 TGTGCCAGTAGGGCGTTCGGGGGGGTTTACAATGAGCAGTTCTTC CASRAFGGVYNEQFF
TRBJ1-2 13 - TRBV7-2 - TGTGCCAGCAGAACAGGGTCTAACTATGGCTACACCTTC CASRTGSNYGYTF
TRBJ1-2 14 few TRBV11-2 TRBD1 TGTGCCAGCAGCTTAGATCGGGGACAGCCCTTTAACACCTTC CASSLDRGQPFNTF
TRBJ2-1 14 - TRBV29-1 - TGCAGCGTTGAAGGGAGGGCCTACGACAATGAGCAGTTCTTC CSVEGRAYDNEQFF
TRBJ2-1 14 few TRBV7-9 - TGTGCCAGCAGCTTGGGGTCCTCCTACAATGAGCAGTTCTTC CASSLGSSYNEQFF
TRBJ2-3 14 many TRBV5-6 - TGTGCCAGCAGCTACTATTCTGGGACAGATACGCAGTATTTT CASSYYSGTDTQYF
TRBJ1-1 16 many TRBV9 - TGTGCCAGCAGTCGAAACCCCCGGACAGCGAACACTGAAGCTTTCTTT CASSRNPRTANTEAFF